This T cell receptor (beta chain) is from a study of low-dose radiotherapy and immunotherapy resistance in tumors. The time point: before trial treatment. Primers used for first-strand cDNA, a TRAV- and TRBV-specific set, covered both alpha and beta chains. TCRs were put through approximately 20 PCR cycles of amplification with Phusion. A constant-region primer and the V-primer adapter served as the primer pair. One entry per CDR3 protein, called by TCRdb with MiXCR from the reads. The repertoire has roughly 54,000 distinct CDR3 sequences, approximately 26% of them found once; the top ten carry approximately 5.4%. V lost 4 bases, J lost 4 bases, and 8 bases stayed unmatched. The germline CDR1 and CDR2 sequences are SGHRS and YFSETQ. The CDR3 has 17 residues. In its sample, this clonotype was seen many times.

The sequence was obtained from a male donor with prostate cancer. The V gene is TRBV5-1, the J gene TRBJ2-5, with TRBD2 matching over 15 bases. The sample in question was PBMCs, obtained before treatment. DNA for the CDR3: TGCGCCAGCAGCCGCGCTCCGGGACTAGCGGGGGGAGAGACCCAGTACTTC. It encodes CASSRAPGLAGGETQYF.